These 15 T cell receptor beta chains originate from one sample sequenced in a study of vaccination and CD4 T cells after COVID-19. Scientists ran DNA taken from cultured CD4+ T cells through the Oncomine TCR Beta short-read assay for sequencing. TCRdb re-called the PCR reads through MiXCR, storing one row per CDR3 protein. The sample gives more than 2,500 distinct CDR3 sequences, approximately 80% of which show up once; 30% to 45% is in the top ten. Their cognate antigens are unknown. The sample's treatment: roughly 11-day PBMC culture with coronavirus spike peptide pools or control peptides (ViraFEST assay). Sequenced sample: CD4+ T cells from blood, cultured in vitro. The receptors stem from a human donor who had recovered from COVID-19.

The chain employs TRBV20-1 and TRBJ1-4; 7 nucleotides align to TRBD1. The length of the CDR3 is 13 residues. Germline CDR1 DFQATT, CDR2 SNEGSKA (reference sequence). Trimming cost V 5 bases and J 6 bases; bases outside gene matches: 6. The CDR3 loop reads CSARRGRYEKLFF. In DNA, the CDR3 is TGCAGTGCTCGCAGGGGGAGGTATGAAAAACTGTTTTTT.

This chain links TRBV15 with TRBJ2-3; D not resolved. Germline V lookup: CDR1 LNHNV, CDR2 YYDKDF (reference sequence). The CDR3 is made up of 14 amino acids. The V and J ends lost 0 bases and 2 bases respectively, with 6 bases between them. DNA of the CDR3: TGTGCCACCAGCAGAGATGTCTTCACAGATACGCAGTATTTT. Its translation is CATSRDVFTDTQYF.

The V gene is TRBV7-2, the J gene TRBJ1-2; 7 bases are shared with TRBD1. After removal of 5 bases from V and 3 bases from J, the junction contained 3 bases not matched to a gene. There are 13 residues in the CDR3. Germline lookup yields CDR1 SGHTA and CDR2 FQGNSA. CDR3: CASSNRGHYGYTF. CDR3 bases: TGTGCCAGCAGCAACAGGGGCCACTATGGCTACACCTTC.

The genes are TRBV29-1 and TRBJ2-1; 14 nucleotides align to TRBD2. The CDR3 loop spans 15 amino acids. Germline CDR1 reads SQVTM; CDR2 reads ANQGSEA. With V trimmed by 7 bases and J by 4 bases, 6 bases remained unmatched. The CDR3 DNA follows: TGCAGCGCGGGACTAGCGGGGGACCAGTACAATGAGCAGTTCTTC. Protein product: CSAGLAGDQYNEQFF.

This clonotype was seen only once. V is TRBV2 and J is TRBJ1-2; D is ambiguous. V lost 6 bases, J lost 5 bases, and 19 bases lay in between. Germline V gives CDR1 SNHLY, CDR2 FYNNEI. The CDR3 is made up of 15 amino acids. The CDR3 loop reads CASRMMDSWGYGYTF. CDR3 coding DNA: TGTGCCAGCAGGATGATGGACTCCTGGGGTTATGGCTACACCTTC. The full variable domain, completed using reference TRBV2 and TRBJ1-2, is EPEVTQTPSHQVTQMGQEVILRCVPISNHLYFYWYRQILGQKVEFLVSFYNNEISEKSEIFDDQFSVERPDGSNFTLKIRSTKLEDSAMYFCASRMMDSWGYGYTFGSGTRLTVV.

A word on this clonotype: One end of the junction does not line up with germline, which may come from a read error. Here the CDR3 reads CASRESGNTEAFF. Written as DNA, the CDR3 is TGTGCCAGCAGGGAGTCGGGGAACACTGAAGCTTTCTTC. The gene calls are TRBV6-1 and TRBJ1-1; D ambiguous. The length of the CDR3 is 13 residues. From germline, CDR1 is MNHNS and CDR2 SASEGT.

This clonotype was observed a few times. The rearrangement joins TRBV7-3 to TRBJ2-7, with 8 positions matching TRBD1. V was pared by 2 bases and J by 6 bases, with 3 bases of the junction left unmatched. The CDR3 length is 13 residues. The germline CDR1 and CDR2 sequences are SGHTA and FQGTGA. CDR3 sequence reads: CASSLSGGSEQYF. DNA of the CDR3: TGTGCCAGCAGCTTATCAGGGGGCTCCGAGCAGTACTTC.

This clonotype occurred once. This rearrangement joins TRBV27 to TRBJ1-5; 7 bases align to TRBD1. Per germline, CDR1 MNHEY and CDR2 SMNVEV (reference sequence). This CDR3 is 14 amino acids long. V was pared by 4 bases and J by 5 bases, with 5 bases of the junction left unmatched. The CDR3: CASSSYRGHQPQHF. The CDR3 DNA reads as TGTGCCAGCAGTTCGTACAGGGGCCATCAGCCCCAGCATTTT.

The chain recombines TRBV6-1 with TRBJ1-3, with 7 bases that match TRBD1. CDR1 is MNHNS and CDR2 is SASEGT in the germline V gene. V gave up 8 bases and J gave up 0 bases; unmatched junction bases: 7. This CDR3 spans 15 amino acids. CDR3 coding DNA: TGTGCCAGCGGCCCTGGGGACAGCTCTGGAAACACCATATATTTT. Translated: CASGPGDSSGNTIYF.

The chain recombines TRBV7-9 with TRBJ1-3; D may be TRBD1 (6 bases). Trimming left V 5 bases short and J 2 bases short, with 16 bases between. The CDR3 loop spans 16 amino acids. Looked up from germline, CDR1 is SEHNR and CDR2 is FQNEAQ (reference sequence). This chain's CDR3 is CASSERTVEAGNTIYF. The CDR3 nucleotides are TGTGCCAGCAGCGAAAGGACAGTAGAAGCTGGAAACACCATATATTTT.

This chain uses TRBV7-8 with TRBJ1-6, with 7 bases fitting TRBD1. The CDR3 is 13 residues long. Trimming at V came to 9 bases and at J to 5 bases, leaving 4 bases not matched to a gene. Germline-derived CDR1 and CDR2 are SGHVS and FQNEAQ. The CDR3 nucleotides are TGTGCCAGTACAGGGGACAATAATTCACCCCTCCACTTT. This gives the protein CASTGDNNSPLHF.

With regard to this clonotype: It is likely a read error, because the conserved phenylalanine at the end of the CDR3 is missing. The chain joins TRBV6-5 to TRBJ1-2; the D gene is possibly TRBD1 (6 bases). Trimming pared 0 bases from V and 2 bases from J, leaving 7 bases between. CDR3 length equals 14 residues. CDR1 and CDR2 (germline): MNHEY, SVGAGI. The CDR3 DNA follows: TGTGCCAGCAGTTACTCAGGGGGGAACTATGGCTACACCTAC. Encoded protein: CASSYSGGNYGYTY.

The chain is built from TRBV10-3 and TRBJ2-2, with D tentatively TRBD2 (6 bases). CDR3 length: 16 residues. Trimming pared 4 bases from V and 4 bases from J, leaving 16 bases between. Per the germline V gene, CDR1 is ENHRY and CDR2 is SYGVKD. The CDR3 nucleotides read TGTGCCATCAGTGGGCCTCGCGGGGACGTCACCGGGGAGCTGTTTTTT. Translating gives CAISGPRGDVTGELFF.

This chain uses TRBV30 with TRBJ1-5; 10 nucleotides line up with TRBD1. The CDR3 is made up of 15 amino acids. Germline V gene sequence: CDR1 GTSNPN, CDR2 SVGIG (reference sequence). V lost 3 bases and J lost 3; bases outside the gene matches: 5. CDR3 nucleotides: TGTGCCTGGAGGGGGGGGACAGGGGCCAATCAGCCCCAGCATTTT. Protein: CAWRGGTGANQPQHF.

The chain carries TRBV27 and TRBJ1-6; no firm D call. Germline V lookup: CDR1 MNHEY, CDR2 SMNVEV (reference sequence). The CDR3 totals 14 residues. Trimming removed 4 bases from V and 0 bases from J, with 4 bases in between. CDR3: CASSSSSYNSPLHF. CDR3 nucleotides: TGTGCCAGCAGTTCGAGCTCCTATAATTCACCCCTCCACTTT.